This T cell receptor (beta chain) stems from a study of shared clonotypes between healthy human individuals (dated by TCRdb to between 2020 and 2021). As for the study more broadly: The cohort comprised a couple of women and a few men aged 18 to 49 years. For each donor, CD4 naive and CD4 memory were each run on three plates, CD8 naive on two plates, and CD8 memory on one plate. Blood TCR repertoires of five healthy adults were deeply sequenced to estimate repertoire size and the extent of clonotype sharing between individuals. To increase sequencing depth and limit assay-specific biases, TCR repertoire library preparation and sequencing were carried out by different laboratories using diverse techniques. Each donor's leukapheresis produced roughly between about 0.85 and 10 billion PBMCs. The study at large found these results: Based on pairwise subsampling, the degree of clonotype sharing among donors was expected to be affected by sequencing depth. Clonotypes shared by all four sorted-subset donors showed higher generation probabilities than non-shared clonotypes. Sampling was restricted to blood, and TCR repertoires in tissues likely differ from the TCR repertoires found in blood. About 5% of naive CD4, around 4% of naive CD8, approximately 2.2% of memory CD4, and 0.4% of memory CD8 clonotypes were shared across a few donors. The genetic and exposure-history diversity represented was limited by the small number of donors. Incomplete sequencing was indicated by rarefaction of sorted-subset datasets, despite the large sequencing depth. Naive subsets generally had larger estimated clonotype richness than memory subsets.

Using the deep immunoSEQ assay, TCR CDR3 regions were amplified from genomic DNA by multiplex PCR. Genomic DNA extracted from each cell subset was distributed evenly over all wells of several immunoSEQ 96-well plates, and each plate served as one replicate. For sorted subsets, 200 to 250 ng genomic DNA, equal to about 30,000 T cell genomes, was loaded into each replicate PCR. Purified libraries were measured with a Qubit 3.0 fluorometer, size-checked on a Bioanalyzer 2100, and measured again with the KAPA Library Quantification kit. Each immunoSEQ 96-well plate was sequenced on its own single-read 150-cycle Illumina NextSeq 550 flow cell. The authors processed their data as follows. Because the immunoSEQ output held only junctional sequences and lacked quality scores, the filtering could not match the filtering applied to full-length reads. Sequences were annotated with PyIR, a Python wrapper for IgBLAST v1.9, using IMGT germline references to assign V/J genes and CDR3. Reads were filtered out if the reads had weak V/J assignments (E-value above 1e-6), no CDR3, stop codons, out-of-frame junctions, or ambiguous translated residues. A V3J clonotype was defined by an identical inferred V gene, J gene, and CDR3 amino acid sequence. Percentage overlap between repertoires was computed as shared unique clonotypes divided by the size of the smaller repertoire. RTK rarefaction, the Chao1 estimator, and Recon v2.1 estimates of unobserved clonotypes were used to assess repertoire richness. OLGA was used to compute generation probabilities for all TCRbeta clonotypes that the gDNA method yielded from a handful of donors. The clones in this table, taken by TCRdb from immuneACCESS, are in-frame only. Not every clone is retained; where verified, under half of the shortfall comes from an unresolved V gene, and the cause of the rest is unknown. V and J calls and clone size follow that table, whereas D and trimming were derived from the DNA. The sample table shows millions of clones, and roughly 94% are seen once. The top ten hold 0.1% to 0.15% of the sample.

As for this clone: The antigen it binds to is not known. Base qualities are not recorded, but no much larger clone differs from it by a single base. The sample contains more than one DNA sequence encoding this CDR3.

The donors were healthy, HIV-negative adults with no recently reported acute infections or vaccinations. All donors were Caucasian adults living in Nashville, Tennessee, USA. CD4+ T cells were enriched by magnetic negative selection; naive cells were then positively selected on CD45RA, and the negative fraction formed the memory subset. Blood was obtained by leukapheresis, after which PBMCs were separated by Ficoll-Histopaque density gradient centrifugation and cryopreserved in liquid nitrogen vapor phase. Analytical flow cytometry was used to check the purity and quantity of each magnetically sorted T cell population. From each sorted fraction, genomic DNA was isolated and quantified by UV absorbance on a Nanodrop 2000c. The germline V gene encodes CDR1 LNHDA and CDR2 SQIVND (reference sequence). V has 6 bases trimmed and J has 0 bases trimmed; junction bases matching no gene number 5. The CDR3 contains 17 residues, cysteine and phenylalanine counted. The DNA shown is the 51-base CDR3, in frame from base 1.

The chain is made from TRBV19 and TRBJ1-6, and TRBD1 matches 10 of the central bases. This clonotype was obtained from a young man in good health. The sequencing input was naive CD4+ T cells sorted from blood. Interpreted using the paper, the cell subset or site label stands for: CD45RA+ positively selected. In nucleotides, the sequence is TGTGCCAGTAGCACGGGACAGGGGAGCTCCTATAATTCACCCCTCCACTTT. Translated, this is CASSTGQGSSYNSPLHF. The CDR3, completed at both ends by the reference TRBV19 and TRBJ1-6 genes, gives the full variable domain DGGITQSPKYLFRKEGQNVTLSCEQNLNHDAMYWYRQDPGQGLRLIYYSQIVNDFQKGDIAEGYSVSREKKESFPLTVTSAQKNPTAFYLCASSTGQGSSYNSPLHFGNGTRLTVT.